This T cell receptor beta chain was sequenced in a study of blood T cell repertoires in COVID-19. The overall study: Sample material is recorded as cDNA or gDNA derived from T cells, B-cell-depleted T cells, or PBMCs.

Sequencing was performed with immunoSEQ multiplex PCR; in TCRdb, only in-frame clones are kept and a portion is missing. The sample lists 50,000 to 70,000 clones, 75% to 95% seen once, with about 9.7% in the top ten. Trimming left V 2 bases short and J 1 base short, with 11 bases between. The germline V gene encodes CDR1 SGHNT and CDR2 YYREEE (reference sequence). The CDR3 is 15 residues long. This clone was observed a few times. Sequencing was performed on peripheral blood. This TCR derives from a woman aged 80 or older with active COVID-19. The chain uses TRBV5-4 and TRBJ2-3; TRBD1 might be the D (6 bases). CDR3 in DNA: TGTGCCAGCAGCTTCCCAGGGGCCGGCACAGATACGCAGTATTTT. This codes for CASSFPGAGTDTQYF.